This is a list of T cell receptor beta chains from one sample in a study of blood T cell repertoires in COVID-19. Sequenced by immunoSEQ multiplex PCR; TCRdb stores in-frame clones only, minus some. Of approximately 270,000 clones listed, approximately 89% are singletons. Specimen: PBMCs or T cells enriched from blood (not recorded which). The receptor set was obtained from a man aged 40-49 years who had been exposed to COVID-19. Both conserved end residues are part of each CDR3. Each record gives: D gene, clone size, J gene, V gene, CDR3 protein, CDR3 DNA. D genes are given only for firm matches. Size tells how often a clone was seen (once, few, many) or the class of an expanded clone, and some rows leave it out.

TRBD2 . TRBJ2-1 TRBV24-1 CATTGTSGHNEQFF TGTGCCACCACTGGGACTAGCGGGCACAATGAGCAGTTCTTC
TRBD2 . TRBJ2-7 TRBV7-2 CASSRGTSGTEQYF TGTGCCAGCAGTCGGGGGACTAGCGGGACCGAGCAGTACTTC
TRBD2 . TRBJ2-2 TRBV3-1/TRBV3-2 CASSHTSGPNTGELFF TGTGCCAGCAGCCATACTAGCGGGCCGAACACCGGGGAGCTGTTTTTT
TRBD1 . TRBJ1-2 TRBV11-3 CASSSNPGQGIAGYTF TGTGCCAGCAGCTCCAACCCAGGACAGGGAATCGCTGGCTACACCTTC
TRBD2 few TRBJ2-2 TRBV4-2 CASSQIPGPGGGTGELFF TGTGCCAGCAGCCAAATACCAGGGCCGGGGGGAGGCACCGGGGAGCTGTTTTTT
. . TRBJ1-1 TRBV7-9 CASSSTVEHKTEAFF TGTGCCAGCAGCTCAACAGTTGAACATAAAACTGAAGCTTTCTTT
. . TRBJ1-4 TRBV11-2 CASSRGGEAANEKLFF TGTGCCAGCAGCCGAGGGGGGGAAGCGGCTAATGAAAAACTGTTTTTT
. . TRBJ1-1 TRBV7-9 CASSRAGGLNTEAFF TGTGCCAGCAGCAGAGCGGGGGGGCTAAACACTGAAGCTTTCTTT
TRBD1 . TRBJ1-2 TRBV9 CASSPRDSYGYTF TGTGCCAGCAGCCCTCGGGACAGCTATGGCTACACCTTC
TRBD1 . TRBJ2-2 TRBV11-3 CASSPRGRDSDTGELFF TGTGCCAGCAGCCCCAGGGGGCGGGATAGTGACACCGGGGAGCTGTTTTTT
TRBD2 . TRBJ2-5 TRBV7-2 CASSLGLAQETQYF TGTGCCAGCAGCTTGGGACTAGCTCAAGAGACCCAGTACTTC
TRBD1 . TRBJ2-7 TRBV11-2 CASRTGGYDWQYF TGTGCCAGCCGAACAGGGGGCTACGATTGGCAGTACTTC
. once TRBJ2-1 TRBV10-2 CASSESGLISSYNEQFF TGCGCCAGCAGTGAATCAGGACTGATAAGCTCCTACAATGAGCAGTTCTTC
. . TRBJ2-1 TRBV10-1 CASSEDSYNEQFF TGCGCCAGCAGTGAGGACAGCTACAATGAGCAGTTCTTC
. . TRBJ1-5 TRBV4-1 CASSQAGDQPQHF TGCGCCAGCAGCCAAGCAGGGGATCAGCCCCAGCATTTT
. . TRBJ2-2 TRBV27 CASSFEGDTGELFF TGTGCCAGCAGTTTCGAGGGTGACACCGGGGAGCTGTTTTTT
. . TRBJ1-5 TRBV21-1 CASSRSFRDSNQPQHF TGTGCCAGCAGCCGGTCGTTTCGGGATAGCAATCAGCCCCAGCATTTT
. . TRBJ2-2 TRBV11-2 CASSYDMFGELFF TGTGCCAGCAGCTACGACATGTTCGGGGAGCTGTTTTTT
. . TRBJ1-3 TRBV21-1 CASTLPAGEAGNTIYF TGTGCCAGCACCCTCCCGGCGGGTGAGGCTGGAAACACCATATATTTT
TRBD1 once TRBJ1-1 TRBV27 CASSPRTTGTEITEAFF TGTGCCAGCAGTCCACGAACAACCGGGACAGAGATCACTGAAGCTTTCTTT
TRBD1 . TRBJ1-1 TRBV29-1 CSPRDRANTEAFF TGCAGCCCGAGGGACAGGGCCAACACTGAAGCTTTCTTT
TRBD1 . TRBJ2-7 TRBV29-1 CSVEEGQGTYEQYF TGCAGCGTTGAAGAGGGACAGGGGACCTACGAGCAGTACTTC
TRBD2 . TRBJ2-1 TRBV28 CASLGGTIYNEQFF TGTGCCAGTTTAGGTGGGACTATCTACAATGAGCAGTTCTTC
. . TRBJ1-1 TRBV7-2 CASSLKGQGRTEAFF TGTGCCAGCAGCTTAAAGGGGCAGGGGAGAACTGAAGCTTTCTTT
. . TRBJ1-2 TRBV5-6 CASSFKGANYGYTF TGTGCCAGCAGCTTTAAAGGGGCTAACTATGGCTACACCTTC
. . TRBJ2-7 TRBV2 CASSETGVTYEQYF TGTGCCAGCAGTGAAACAGGCGTTACCTACGAGCAGTACTTC
. . TRBJ1-2 TRBV5-1 CASSSQWGGDYGYTF TGCGCCAGCAGCTCACAGTGGGGGGGCGACTATGGCTACACCTTC
TRBD2 . TRBJ2-1 TRBV20-1 CSASPGRAYNEQFF TGCAGTGCTAGTCCCGGGAGGGCCTACAATGAGCAGTTCTTC
. . TRBJ2-3 TRBV5-1 CASSRGPRTDTQYF TGCGCCAGCAGCCGCGGGCCCCGCACAGATACGCAGTATTTT
. once TRBJ1-5 TRBV19 CASSKVGGAGNQPQHF TGTGCCAGTAGTAAGGTAGGAGGGGCAGGCAATCAGCCCCAGCATTTT
TRBD1 . TRBJ2-1 TRBV28 CASSPRAGTAYNEQFF TGTGCCAGCAGTCCGAGAGCCGGGACAGCTTACAATGAGCAGTTCTTC
TRBD2 . TRBJ2-6 TRBV28 CASSPTWVGRALRANVLTF TGTGCCAGCAGCCCAACCTGGGTCGGGAGGGCTTTGAGGGCCAACGTCCTGACTTTC
. . TRBJ2-1 TRBV2 CASSPLGGSYNEQFF TGTGCCAGCAGTCCCTTGGGGGGCTCCTACAATGAGCAGTTCTTC
TRBD2 . TRBJ2-5 TRBV6-5 CASSYLAGYQETQYF TGTGCCAGCAGTTATCTAGCGGGATACCAAGAGACCCAGTACTTC
. . TRBJ1-3 TRBV18 CASSPPGLQERNTIYF TGTGCCAGCTCACCACCGGGACTCCAGGAACGGAATACCATATATTTT
TRBD1 . TRBJ2-5 TRBV6-7 CASSYYGTGGAGGETQYF TGTGCCAGCAGTTACTACGGGACAGGGGGTGCGGGAGGGGAGACCCAGTACTTC
TRBD2 few TRBJ2-5 TRBV11-2 CASSRLAGGKETQYF TGTGCCAGCAGCAGACTAGCGGGAGGGAAAGAGACCCAGTACTTC
TRBD2 . TRBJ2-2 TRBV7-6 CASTYRASGTNGELFF TGTGCCAGTACTTATAGAGCTAGCGGGACTAACGGGGAGCTGTTTTTT
TRBD1 . TRBJ1-1 TRBV5-1 CASSGGQGAWDTEAFF TGCGCCAGCAGCGGGGGACAGGGGGCGTGGGACACTGAAGCTTTCTTT
. once TRBJ1-1 TRBV7-9 CASSLSRFGEAFF TGTGCCAGCAGCTTGAGCAGGTTCGGTGAAGCTTTCTTT
TRBD1 . TRBJ1-4 TRBV7-9 CASSTMAGGAIEKLFF TGTGCCAGCAGCACGATGGCAGGGGGCGCGATTGAAAAACTGTTTTTT
TRBD1 . TRBJ1-1 TRBV9 CASSDPGQGLAEAFF TGTGCCAGCAGCGACCCGGGACAGGGCTTGGCTGAAGCTTTCTTT
TRBD1 many TRBJ1-6 TRBV5-4 CASSSYRGSDSPLHF TGTGCCAGCAGCTCCTACAGGGGGTCGGATTCACCCCTCCACTTT
. . TRBJ1-1 TRBV9 CASSADSLNTEAFF TGTGCCAGCAGCGCCGACAGTTTGAACACTGAAGCTTTCTTT
TRBD2 . TRBJ2-7 TRBV7-9 CASSLDPGLAGGDEQYF TGTGCCAGCAGCCTAGACCCGGGACTAGCGGGAGGCGACGAGCAGTACTTC
TRBD1 . TRBJ1-4 TRBV4-3 CASSQDLGTEGEKLFF TGCGCCAGCAGCCAAGATTTAGGGACAGAAGGTGAAAAACTGTTTTTT
TRBD2 . TRBJ2-3 TRBV7-2 CASSTFGAGVIDTQYF TGTGCCAGCAGCACGTTCGGAGCGGGAGTAATAGATACGCAGTATTTT
TRBD1 once TRBJ1-1 TRBV5-1 CASSAAVGQVEAFF TGCGCCAGCAGTGCCGCGGTTGGACAGGTTGAAGCTTTCTTT
TRBD2 . TRBJ2-3 TRBV3-1/TRBV3-2 CASSQAGGLDTQYF TGTGCCAGCAGCCAAGCGGGAGGGCTAGATACGCAGTATTTT
. . TRBJ1-5 TRBV19 CASSLYPGGPVYSNQPQHF TGTGCCAGTAGTCTCTACCCGGGGGGGCCCGTCTATAGCAATCAGCCCCAGCATTTT
TRBD2 . TRBJ2-3 TRBV3-1/TRBV3-2 CASSATDAGDTQYF TGTGCCAGCAGCGCCACGGATGCGGGAGACACGCAGTATTTT
. . TRBJ2-7 TRBV5-1 CASSRDNEISYEQYF TGCGCCAGCAGCCGGGACAATGAAATCTCCTACGAGCAGTACTTC
TRBD2 . TRBJ2-3 TRBV10-3 CAIRGLAASTDTQYF TGTGCCATCAGGGGTCTAGCGGCAAGCACAGATACGCAGTATTTT
TRBD2 once TRBJ2-1 TRBV11-3 CASSLPGLAGYNEQFF TGTGCCAGCAGCTTACCTGGGCTAGCGGGATACAATGAGCAGTTCTTC
. . TRBJ1-5 TRBV19 CASSITIFINQPQHF TGTGCCAGTAGTATAACTATCTTTATCAATCAGCCCCAGCATTTT
TRBD2 . TRBJ2-7 TRBV6-2/TRBV6-3 CASSYSNSGLAGLSYEQYF TGTGCCAGCAGTTACTCGAATTCGGGGCTAGCGGGACTCTCCTACGAGCAGTACTTC
TRBD2 . TRBJ2-7 TRBV30 CAWARLAGGPGEQYF TGTGCCTGGGCGAGACTAGCGGGAGGGCCGGGGGAGCAGTACTTC
. . TRBJ1-1 TRBV15 CATKLTVEDTEAFF TGTGCCACTAAACTGACAGTCGAGGACACTGAAGCTTTCTTT